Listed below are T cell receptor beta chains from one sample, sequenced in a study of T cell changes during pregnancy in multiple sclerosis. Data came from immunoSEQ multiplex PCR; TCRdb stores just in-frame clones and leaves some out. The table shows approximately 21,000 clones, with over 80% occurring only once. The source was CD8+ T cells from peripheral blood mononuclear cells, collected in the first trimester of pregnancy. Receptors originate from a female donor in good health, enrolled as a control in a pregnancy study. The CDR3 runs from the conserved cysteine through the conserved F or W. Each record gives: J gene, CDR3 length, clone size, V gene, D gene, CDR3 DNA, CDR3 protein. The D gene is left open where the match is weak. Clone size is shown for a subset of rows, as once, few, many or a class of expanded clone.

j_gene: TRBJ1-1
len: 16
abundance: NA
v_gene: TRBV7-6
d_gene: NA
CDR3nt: TGTGCCAGCAGCTTAGCGGTTATGACAGCGAACACTGAAGCTTTCTTT
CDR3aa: CASSLAVMTANTEAFF

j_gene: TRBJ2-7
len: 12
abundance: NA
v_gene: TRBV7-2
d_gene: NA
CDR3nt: TGTGCCAGCAGGTACACAGGGAACGAGCAGTACTTC
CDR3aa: CASRYTGNEQYF

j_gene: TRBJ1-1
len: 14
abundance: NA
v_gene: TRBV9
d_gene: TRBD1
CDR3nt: TGTGCCAGCAACTACGGACAGGGGGACACTGAAGCTTTCTTT
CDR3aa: CASNYGQGDTEAFF

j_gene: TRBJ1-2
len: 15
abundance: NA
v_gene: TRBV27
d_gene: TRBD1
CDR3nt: TGTGCCAGCAGATCGAACAGGGGCGGGGACTATGGCTACACCTTC
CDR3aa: CASRSNRGGDYGYTF

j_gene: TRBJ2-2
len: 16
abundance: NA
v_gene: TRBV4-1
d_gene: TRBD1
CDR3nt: TGTGCCAGCAGCCAAGATTGGGGACAGGGTGCCGGGGAGCTGTTTTTT
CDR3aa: CASSQDWGQGAGELFF

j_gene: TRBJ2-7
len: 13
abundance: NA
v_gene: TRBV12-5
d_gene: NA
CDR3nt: TGTGCTACCCTTGGAGACCTCTCCTACGAGCAGTACTTC
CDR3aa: CATLGDLSYEQYF

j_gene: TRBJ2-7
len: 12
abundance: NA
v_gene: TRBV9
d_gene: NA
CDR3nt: TGTGCCAGCAGCGTAGCTCCGGGGGAGCAGTACTTC
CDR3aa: CASSVAPGEQYF

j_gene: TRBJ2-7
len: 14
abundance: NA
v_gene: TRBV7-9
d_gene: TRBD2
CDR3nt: TGTGCCAGCAGTACTAGCGGGGGACTCTACGAGCAGTACTTC
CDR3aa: CASSTSGGLYEQYF

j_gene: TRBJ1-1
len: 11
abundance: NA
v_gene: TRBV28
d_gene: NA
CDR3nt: TGTGCCAGCAGTTCCGGGACATTGGCTTTCTTT
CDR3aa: CASSSGTLAFF

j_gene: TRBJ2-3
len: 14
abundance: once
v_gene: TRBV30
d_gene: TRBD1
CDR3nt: TGTGCCTGGGACAGGGGTTCTAGCACAGATACGCAGTATTTT
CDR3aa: CAWDRGSSTDTQYF

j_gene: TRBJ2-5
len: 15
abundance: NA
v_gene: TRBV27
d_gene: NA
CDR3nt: TGTGCCAGCAGTTGGGCCGGGGGAGTTCAAGAGACCCAGTACTTC
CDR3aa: CASSWAGGVQETQYF

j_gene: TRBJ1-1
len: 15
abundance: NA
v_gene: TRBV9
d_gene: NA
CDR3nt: TGTGCCAGCAGCCCCCGGCAGGCCTTGAACACTGAAGCTTTCTTT
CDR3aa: CASSPRQALNTEAFF

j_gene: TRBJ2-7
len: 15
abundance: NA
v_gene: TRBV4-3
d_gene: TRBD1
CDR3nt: TGCGCCAGCAGCCAGGGGACAGGGGTCTCCTACGAGCAGTACTTC
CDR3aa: CASSQGTGVSYEQYF

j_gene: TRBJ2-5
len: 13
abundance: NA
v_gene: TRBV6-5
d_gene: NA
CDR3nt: TGTGCCAGCACCAACGCCCAGGGAGAGACCCAGTACTTC
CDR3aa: CASTNAQGETQYF